The next 11 T cell receptor beta chains were all read from a single sample in a study of T cells after yellow fever vaccination. TCRdb analysed the 5' RACE reads with MiXCR anew, one entry per CDR3 protein. The sample carries roughly 100,000 distinct CDR3 sequences, about 8.2% recorded once. The source material was CD8+ T cells not binding an NS4B(214-222) dextramer, sorted from PBMCs, sampled roughly 14 days after the first yellow fever vaccination. The receptor set was obtained from a man younger than 35 who received the YFV17D yellow fever vaccine.

This clonotype occurred a few times. The chain joins TRBV27 to TRBJ1-1, with D unclear. Germline V gives CDR1 MNHEY, CDR2 SMNVEV (reference sequence). There are 13 residues in the CDR3. Between the trimmed V and J ends, which lost 3 bases and 7 bases, there was a span of 12 bases. CDR3 DNA sequence: TGTGCCAGCAGTTTTACGGACGGAGGTGAAGCTTTCTTT. Its translation is CASSFTDGGEAFF.

This sequence joins TRBV6-6 and TRBJ2-7, with D maybe TRBD2 (5 bases). With 3 bases removed from V and 6 bases from J, the gap between germline ends came to 9 bases. The CDR3 has 12 residues. Germline V gene lookup returns CDR1 MNHNY and CDR2 SVGAGI (reference sequence). The CDR3, as DNA: TGTGCCAGCAGTTATACGAGCGGCGAGCAGTACTTC. It translates to CASSYTSGEQYF.

This clonotype was seen only a few times. CDR3 DNA: TGTGCCAGCAGCTCCGGGACAGGGTACTCCTACGAGCAGTACGTC. Residues: CASSSGTGYSYEQYV. This chain joins TRBV6-1 and TRBJ2-7; 9 positions match TRBD1. Germline V CDR1 and CDR2: MNHNS, SASEGT. This CDR3 comprises 15 residues. The J segment lost 0 bases and the V segment lost 6 bases, leaving 6 bases of the junction unmatched.

This clonotype was counted ten times or more. This sequence joins TRBV29-1 and TRBJ2-3; D call uncertain. The CDR3 spans 13 residues. V lost 4 bases and J 0 bases, leaving 8 bases between the germline ends. Germline assignment: CDR1 SQVTM and CDR2 ANQGSEA. DNA of the CDR3: TGCAGCGTTGCAAACAGTAGCACAGATACGCAGTATTTT. Translating it yields CSVANSSTDTQYF.

This clonotype has a handful of counts. CDR3 region: CSAREPGVEQYV. The CDR3 nucleotides are TGCAGTGCTAGAGAACCCGGGGTCGAGCAGTACGTC. The V call is TRBV20-1, the J call TRBJ2-7, with D perhaps TRBD2 (5 bases). The CDR3 is 12 residues long. Germline CDR1 and CDR2: DFQATT and SNEGSKA (reference sequence). V dropped 0 bases and J dropped 6 bases, with 9 bases sitting between them.

Only a few counts were recorded for this clonotype. The chain is built from TRBV3-1 and TRBJ2-7, with 7 positions matching TRBD1. CDR1 and CDR2 from the germline V gene are LGHDT and YNNKEL (reference sequence). V gave up 0 bases and J gave up 3 bases; unmatched junction bases: 5. The length of the CDR3 is 15 residues. DNA of the CDR3: TGTGCCAGCAGCCAAGATCGGGGACAGTTCTACGAGCAGTACTTC. Its translation is CASSQDRGQFYEQYF.

This clonotype showed up just a few times. V is TRBV20-1 and J is TRBJ2-3, with a tentative D call TRBD2 (6 bases). Trimming left V 3 bases short and J 1 base short, with 20 bases between. The CDR3 spans 17 residues. The germline CDR1 and CDR2 sequences are DFQATT and SNEGSKA (reference sequence). The CDR3 loop is CSASDGSSRRGTDTQYF. The CDR3, as DNA: TGCAGTGCTAGTGACGGGTCTAGCCGGAGGGGCACAGATACGCAGTATTTT.

This chain connects TRBV20-1 to TRBJ2-3; D is unresolved. V lost 0 bases and J 1 base, leaving 14 bases between the germline ends. Per the germline V gene, CDR1 is DFQATT and CDR2 is SNEGSKA (reference sequence). The CDR3 totals 16 residues. CDR3 in amino acids: CSARDTMAPRTDTQYF. The CDR3 bases are TGCAGTGCTAGAGATACTATGGCACCCCGCACAGATACGCAGTATTTT.

The chain recombines TRBV5-1 with TRBJ1-1, with D hard to call. CDR3 length equals 14 residues. The ends were cut back, 2 bases at V and 0 bases at J, with 8 bases in the middle. Germline V gene lookup returns CDR1 SGHRS and CDR2 YFSETQ. The CDR3 is CASSLKSLNTEAFF. DNA for the CDR3: TGCGCCAGCAGCTTAAAAAGCTTGAACACTGAAGCTTTCTTT.

This clonotype was counted once. The rearrangement joins TRBV29-1 to TRBJ2-3, with TRBD2 identical over 11 bases. The V and J ends lost 3 bases and 1 base, in that order; junction bases with no gene match: 12. This CDR3 has 18 amino acids. Per the germline V gene, CDR1 is SQVTM and CDR2 is ANQGSEA. CDR3: CSVDGLAGGTLGTDTQYF. The CDR3 coding sequence is TGCAGCGTTGACGGGCTAGCGGGGGGTACTTTGGGCACAGATACGCAGTATTTT.

This clonotype was detected many times. V usage is TRBV3-1 and J usage is TRBJ2-7; TRBD2 agrees at 7 bases. With V trimmed by 4 bases and J by 3 bases, 15 bases remained unmatched. This CDR3 contains 17 residues. Germline loops: CDR1 LGHDT, CDR2 YNNKEL (reference sequence). CDR3 residues: CASSPYPLAEGIYEQYF. CDR3 nucleotides: TGTGCCAGCAGCCCCTATCCCCTAGCGGAGGGAATCTACGAGCAGTACTTC.